The 30 T cell receptor beta chains below all came from one sample that was sequenced in a study of blood T cell repertoires in COVID-19. Using immunoSEQ multiplex PCR, the repertoire was profiled, and TCRdb retains in-frame clones only, with some absent. Among more than 25,000 clones listed, around 90% were seen once. The sequenced material came from peripheral blood. The source is a human donor in a cohort sampled during active COVID-19.

The count of this clone is one. This chain links TRBV19 with TRBJ1-5; TRBD1 agrees at 7 bases. The junction had 7 bases not matched to a gene; V was cut back by 5 bases and J by 3 bases. In germline, CDR1 is LNHDA, CDR2 SQIVND (reference sequence). The CDR3 totals 15 residues. CDR3 nucleotides: TGTGCCAGTAGTCTGAAGGACAGGCCCAATCAGCCCCAGCATTTT. Its translation: CASSLKDRPNQPQHF.

A note on this clone: It is unclear where the CDR3 begins or ends on the DNA, so no DNA is shown, and the CDR3 is as TCRdb lists it. V usage is TRBV9 and J usage is TRBJ2-3; the table's D call TRBD2 went unverified against the DNA. Looked up from germline, CDR1 is SGDLS and CDR2 is YYNGEE. Counting both end residues, the CDR3 totals 15 amino acids. CDR3 in amino acids: CASSVGPGNTDTQYF.

The DNA for the CDR3 is TGTGCCAGCAGTGGGCTAGCGGGGGGACGGCAGTACTTC. It is translated as CASSGLAGGRQYF. The chain employs TRBV2 and TRBJ2-7, with 11 bases fitting TRBD2. After removal of 4 bases from V and 9 bases from J, the junction contained 5 bases not matched to a gene. Germline CDR1 SNHLY, CDR2 FYNNEI. This CDR3 comprises 13 residues.

The chain is built from TRBV5-6 and TRBJ2-7; D ambiguous. The CDR3 sequence is 15 residues long. Trimming stripped 4 bases from V and 3 bases from J, with 17 bases between. From germline, CDR1 is SGHDT and CDR2 YYEEEE. CDR3 nucleotide sequence: TGTGCCAGCAGCCCCCGCGGCCTCACCCACTACGAGCAGTACTTC. It is translated as CASSPRGLTHYEQYF.

This clone was found once. The chain links TRBV19 to TRBJ2-3; TRBD2 is a possible D gene (7 bases). This CDR3 has 15 amino acids. CDR1 LNHDA and CDR2 SQIVND come from the germline V gene (reference sequence). V shed 2 bases and J shed 3 bases, with 12 bases lying between them. The CDR3: CASSINGGRTDTQYF. For the CDR3, the DNA is TGTGCCAGTAGTATAAACGGGGGGCGTACAGATACGCAGTATTTT.

The chain uses TRBV7-2 and TRBJ1-5; D possibly corresponds to TRBD1 (6 bases). V lost 2 bases and J 3 bases, leaving 17 bases between the germline ends. This CDR3 is built from 17 residues. Germline V lookup: CDR1 SGHTA, CDR2 FQGNSA. The CDR3 region is CASSLKGRQETNQPQHF. The CDR3 bases are TGTGCCAGCAGCTTAAAGGGTCGACAGGAGACCAATCAGCCCCAGCATTTT. The full variable domain, its missing parts supplied by reference TRBV7-2 and TRBJ1-5, is GAGVSQSPSNKVTEKGKDVELRCDPISGHTALYWYRQSLGQGLEFLIYFQGNSAPDKSGLPSDRFSAERTGGSVSTLTIQRTQQEDSAVYLCASSLKGRQETNQPQHFGDGTRLSIL.

Of note for this clone: Because the CDR3's place on the DNA is in doubt, the DNA is left out and the CDR3 is given as listed by TCRdb. CDR3 amino acids: CASSSSGQMYGYTF. The rearrangement joins TRBV6-6 to TRBJ1-2; TRBD1 reflects the table's D call only, with no check against the DNA. CDR1 is MNHNY, CDR2 SVGAGI, per germline (reference sequence). The CDR3 extends over 14 residues, inclusive of both ends.

This clone was seen once. This chain uses TRBV6-5 with TRBJ1-2; 9 bases are a match to TRBD1. J gave up 4 bases and V 6 bases, and 6 bases lay outside the gene matches. There are 14 residues in the CDR3. Germline assignment: CDR1 MNHEY and CDR2 SVGAGI. The CDR3 is CASSPGTGSYGYTF. In nucleotides, the CDR3 is TGTGCCAGCAGCCCCGGGACAGGGAGCTATGGCTACACCTTC.

The chain uses TRBV19 and TRBJ2-1; D is possibly TRBD1 (5 bases). The length of the CDR3 is 13 residues. Deletions cut 7 bases from V and 4 bases from J, with 11 bases between. Per the germline V gene, CDR1 is LNHDA and CDR2 is SQIVND (reference sequence). CDR3 residues: CASNQGEYNEQFF. In nucleotides, the CDR3 is TGTGCCAGTAACCAGGGCGAATACAATGAGCAGTTCTTC.

This clone was detected only once. Its ends do not fully match the called genes, so a read error is possible. The chain is built from TRBV3-1 (or the pseudogene TRBV3-2) and TRBJ2-7; 15 bases map to TRBD2. The CDR3 has 14 amino acids. Per germline, CDR1 LGHDT and CDR2 YNNKEL (reference sequence). The CDR3, as DNA: TGTGCCAGCAGCCCCGGACTAGCGGGGGGGTTTAGGGCCTTC. The encoded protein is CASSPGLAGGFRAF.

For the CDR3, the DNA is TGTGCCAGCAGCTTGGACAGTCACCCCCTCCACTTT. Protein: CASSLDSHPLHF. The chain has TRBV5-4 and TRBJ1-6; D not resolved. Trimming removed 0 bases from V and 13 bases from J, with 8 bases in between. The CDR3 sequence is 12 residues long. Looked up from germline, CDR1 is SGHNT and CDR2 is YYREEE (reference sequence).

The rearrangement joins TRBV18 to TRBJ1-2, with D maybe TRBD1 (6 bases). Germline CDR1 reads KGHSH; CDR2 reads LQKENI. V lost 3 bases, J lost 2 bases, and 13 bases lay in between. The CDR3 runs to 15 residues. This chain's CDR3 is CASSPAGDRNYGYTF. The CDR3 DNA reads TGTGCCAGCTCACCGGCAGGGGATCGCAACTATGGCTACACCTTC.

The V gene is TRBV6-4, the J gene TRBJ2-7; the match to TRBD1 covers 8 bases. This CDR3 has 14 residues. Germline V gene lookup returns CDR1 MRHNA and CDR2 SNTAGT. J gave up 5 bases and V 6 bases, and 9 bases lay outside the gene matches. CDR3 bases: TGTGCCAGCAGGGAGACAGGGGAGGCCAACGAGCAGTACTTC. Amino acids: CASRETGEANEQYF.

The chain recombines TRBV29-1 with TRBJ1-1, with 10 bases fitting TRBD1. CDR1 and CDR2 (germline): SQVTM, ANQGSEA. CDR3 length equals 13 residues. Trimming cost V 6 bases and J 6 bases; bases outside gene matches: 7. CDR3 sequence reads: CSVGGQGTAEAFF. CDR3 coding DNA: TGCAGCGTCGGGGGACAGGGGACGGCTGAAGCTTTCTTT.

The chain links TRBV18 to TRBJ1-6; tentatively, D is TRBD1 (5 bases). This CDR3 has 12 residues. The germline gives CDR1 KGHSH, CDR2 LQKENI. Trimming left V 3 bases short and J 15 bases short, with 12 bases between. The CDR3 spells CASSPQGEVLHF. In DNA, the CDR3 is TGTGCCAGCTCACCTCAAGGGGAGGTCCTCCACTTT. Together with reference TRBV18 and TRBJ1-6, the CDR3 gives the full variable domain: NAGVMQNPRHLVRRRGQEARLRCSPMKGHSHVYWYRQLPEEGLKFMVYLQKENIIDESGMPKERFSAEFPKEGPSILRIQQVVRGDSAAYFCASSPQGEVLHFGNGTRLTVT.

The CDR3 nucleotides are TGTGCCAGCAGCCGGGCCTGGGCTTCGTCCTACGAGCAGTACTTC. Protein: CASSRAWASSYEQYF. The rearrangement joins TRBV4-2 to TRBJ2-7, with D hard to call. This CDR3 has 15 residues. Germline assignment: CDR1 LGHNA and CDR2 YNFKEQ. With 4 bases removed from V and 1 base from J, the gap between germline ends came to 14 bases.

V usage is TRBV29-1 and J usage is TRBJ2-5; 9 bases are a match to TRBD2. The germline V gene has CDR1 SQVTM and CDR2 ANQGSEA. The CDR3 runs to 14 residues. The junction had 3 bases not matched to a gene; V was cut back by 3 bases and J by 1 base. CDR3 sequence: CSVDERGVQETQYF. CDR3 sequence (DNA): TGCAGCGTTGACGAGCGGGGGGTCCAAGAGACCCAGTACTTC. The full variable domain, rest sourced from reference TRBV29-1 and TRBJ2-5, is SAVISQKPSRDICQRGTSLTIQCQVDSQVTMMFWYRQQPGQSLTLIATANQGSEATYESGFVIDKFPISRPNLTFSTLTVSNMSPEDSSIYLCSVDERGVQETQYFGPGTRLLVL.

The chain couples TRBV9 to TRBJ2-1; D is possibly TRBD1 (6 bases). V was shortened by 4 bases and J by 11 bases, with 16 bases between the two germline ends. The CDR3 has 13 residues. Germline V gives CDR1 SGDLS, CDR2 YYNGEE. CDR3 residues: CASSRGDGTKQFF. The CDR3 DNA sequence: TGTGCCAGCAGCCGAGGGGATGGGACAAAGCAGTTCTTC.

The genes are TRBV6-6 and TRBJ2-7, with D unresolved. Trimming left V 6 bases short and J 6 bases short, with 15 bases between. CDR3 size: 13 residues. CDR1 MNHNY and CDR2 SVGAGI come from the germline V gene (reference sequence). The CDR3 nucleotides are TGTGCCAGCAGGTTACTCCCCAGCGTCGAGCAGTACTTC. It specifies CASRLLPSVEQYF.

The V gene is TRBV9, the J gene TRBJ2-3; maybe TRBD1 (6 bases). Between the trimmed V and J ends, which lost 0 bases and 8 bases, there was a span of 10 bases. Germline-derived CDR1 and CDR2 are SGDLS and YYNGEE. The CDR3 sequence is 13 residues long. The CDR3 loop is CASSVGGQGTQYF. CDR3 nucleotides: TGTGCCAGCAGCGTAGGGGGACAAGGTACGCAGTATTTT.

The chain employs TRBV28 and TRBJ2-5; weak D call: TRBD2 (5 bases). Germline lookup yields CDR1 MDHEN and CDR2 SYDVKM. CDR3 length equals 18 residues. The germline V and J ends were trimmed by 4 bases and 5 bases, with 26 bases remaining between them. The CDR3 region is CASSSELGPLGSGETQYF. The DNA of the CDR3 is TGTGCCAGCAGTTCCGAGTTGGGCCCCCTGGGATCGGGGGAGACCCAGTACTTC.

The CDR3 here is CASSVNGQDNSPLHF. The CDR3 region has the DNA TGTGCCAGCTCCGTTAACGGACAAGATAATTCACCCCTCCACTTT. The chain links TRBV6-4 to TRBJ1-6, with D perhaps matching TRBD1 (5 bases). Per the germline V gene, CDR1 is MRHNA and CDR2 is SNTAGT. V was shortened by 8 bases and J by 5 bases, with 16 bases between the two germline ends. This CDR3 region has 15 residues.

The count of this clone is one. This rearrangement joins TRBV25-1 to TRBJ1-5, with D maybe TRBD1 (6 bases). Trimming took off 3 bases at V and 5 bases at J, with 17 bases between the two ends. CDR3 length: 16 residues. Germline V gene sequence: CDR1 MGHDK, CDR2 SYGVNS. CDR3: CASSDRGPPMDQPQHF. The DNA of the CDR3 is TGTGCCAGCAGTGACAGGGGCCCCCCTATGGATCAGCCCCAGCATTTT.

The chain couples TRBV11-2 to TRBJ2-7; 8 bases fit TRBD2. The germline CDR1 and CDR2 sequences are SGHAT and FQNNGV. The CDR3 is made up of 13 amino acids. The CDR3 DNA is TGTGCGACCTCGGGGGGGAATAACTACGAGCAGTACTTC. As protein: CATSGGNNYEQYF.

The V call is TRBV7-3, the J call TRBJ2-5; 10 bases fit TRBD1. The CDR3 is 17 amino acids. CDR1 SGHTA and CDR2 FQGTGA come from the germline V gene. The junction had 10 bases not matched to a gene; V was cut back by 1 base and J by 5 bases. The CDR3 protein is CASSLRGGQGTSETQYF. In DNA, the CDR3 is TGTGCCAGCAGCTTAAGAGGGGGACAGGGGACGTCGGAGACCCAGTACTTC.

This sequence joins TRBV30 and TRBJ1-6; perhaps TRBD1 as D (5 bases). The V end lost 4 bases, the J end lost 8 bases, and 12 bases lay between the germline ends. The CDR3 has 13 amino acids. Germline-derived CDR1 and CDR2 are GTSNPN and SVGIG (reference sequence). The CDR3 region has the DNA TGTGCCTGGAATAGCAGGGACTATTCACCCCTCCACTTT. It codes for CAWNSRDYSPLHF.

J is TRBJ2-2 and V is TRBV7-9; D is undetermined. The CDR3 loop spans 16 amino acids. Germline values: CDR1 SEHNR, CDR2 FQNEAQ (reference sequence). The V and J ends lost 4 bases and 0 bases respectively, with 12 bases between them. The CDR3 reads CASSSNKQSNTGELFF. Here the CDR3 DNA reads TGTGCCAGCAGCTCAAACAAACAGTCGAACACCGGGGAGCTGTTTTTT. The entire variable domain, with the rest obtained from reference TRBV7-9 and TRBJ2-2, is as follows: DTGVSQNPRHKITKRGQNVTFRCDPISEHNRLYWYRQTLGQGPEFLTYFQNEAQLEKSRLLSDRFSAERPKGSFSTLEIQRTEQGDSAMYLCASSSNKQSNTGELFFGEGSRLTVL.

The chain joins TRBV9 to TRBJ2-1, with TRBD2 identical over 7 bases. V was clipped by 2 bases and J by 2 bases; unmatched bases: 7. Germline V lookup: CDR1 SGDLS, CDR2 YYNGEE. The CDR3 loop spans 16 amino acids. CDR3 sequence reads: CASSVGRGGPYNEQFF. The CDR3 bases are TGTGCCAGCAGCGTGGGGAGGGGAGGGCCCTACAATGAGCAGTTCTTC.

This sequence joins TRBV13 and TRBJ2-1, with a tentative D call TRBD1 (5 bases). This CDR3 has 14 amino acids. The ends were cut back, 3 bases at V and 5 bases at J, with 11 bases in the middle. Germline V CDR1 and CDR2: PRHDT, FYEKMQ (reference sequence). CDR3 coding DNA: TGTGCCAGCAGCTTGCAGGGCTCACACAATGAGCAGTTCTTC. Encoded protein: CASSLQGSHNEQFF.

This rearrangement joins TRBV30 to TRBJ2-7; 9 bases match TRBD1. Germline-derived CDR1 and CDR2 are GTSNPN and SVGIG (reference sequence). The CDR3 extends over 15 amino acids. The trim removed 3 bases at V and 4 bases at J, leaving 10 bases unmatched. The CDR3 sequence: CAWRRLTGGGYEQYF. The CDR3 coding sequence is TGTGCCTGGAGACGACTTACAGGGGGCGGGTACGAGCAGTACTTC.